This T cell receptor (beta chain) originates from a study of blood T cells in healthy people across ages. The study's findings and limits: More naive CD4+ cells and higher diversity were found in long-lived than in aged donors.

A sample-barcoded 5' primer and a J-beta primer mix were used in a second PCR of roughly 7 to 11 cycles. Via MiXCR, TCRdb re-called the 5' RACE reads, giving one row per CDR3 protein. This sample has under 850,000 distinct CDR3 sequences, with roughly 34% found just once. Remarks on this clonotype: Its target is unknown.

The TCR was taken from a man younger than 35 in good health. Sequencing was performed on blood.

CDR3 amino acids: CASRDDLKKGTEAFF. In nucleotides, the CDR3 is TGTGCCAGCAGGGACGACCTAAAGAAGGGCACTGAAGCTTTCTTT. The rearrangement links TRBV2 to TRBJ1-1, with no clear D. Trimming shortened V by 6 bases and J by 4 bases, and 18 bases separated the two germline ends. CDR3 length: 15 amino acids. Germline loops: CDR1 SNHLY, CDR2 FYNNEI.